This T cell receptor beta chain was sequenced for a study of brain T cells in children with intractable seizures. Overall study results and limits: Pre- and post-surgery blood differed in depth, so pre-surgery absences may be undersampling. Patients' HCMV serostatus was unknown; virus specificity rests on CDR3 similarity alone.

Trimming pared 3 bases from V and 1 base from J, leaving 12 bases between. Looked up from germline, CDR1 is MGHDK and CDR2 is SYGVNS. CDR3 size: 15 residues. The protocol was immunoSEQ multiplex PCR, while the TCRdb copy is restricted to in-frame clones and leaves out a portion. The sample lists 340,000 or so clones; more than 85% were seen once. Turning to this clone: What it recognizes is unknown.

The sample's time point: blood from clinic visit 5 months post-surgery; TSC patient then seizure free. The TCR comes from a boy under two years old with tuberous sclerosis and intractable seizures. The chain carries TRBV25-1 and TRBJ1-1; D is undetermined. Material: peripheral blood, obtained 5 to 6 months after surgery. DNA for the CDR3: TGTGCCAGCAGTGACCTGCTATCCCCGAACACTGAAGCTTTCTTT. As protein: CASSDLLSPNTEAFF.